One sample yielded the 30 T cell receptor beta chains listed below, sequenced in a study of blood T cells in healthy people across ages. It was with a sample-barcoded 5' primer and a J-beta primer mix that a second PCR of about 6 to 11 cycles was run. Via MiXCR, TCRdb re-called the 5' RACE reads, giving one row per CDR3 protein. The sample gives hundreds of thousands of distinct CDR3 sequences, approximately 30% of which show up once; approximately 14% is in the top ten. The specimen sequenced was blood. The receptors come from a woman of 80 years or more in good health.

This clonotype has a handful of counts. A much more abundant neighbour one base away suggests this may be a read error. The chain uses TRBV29-1 and TRBJ2-5; D remains unclear. CDR3 length: 11 residues. Looked up from germline, CDR1 is SQVTM and CDR2 is ANQGSEA. V was trimmed by 7 bases and J by 2 bases, leaving 8 bases between them. CDR3 residues: CSATVQETQYF. The CDR3, as DNA: TGCAGCGCCACAGTTCAAGAGACCCAGTACTTC.

This clonotype was detected many times. The genes are TRBV10-3 and TRBJ1-2; D call uncertain. CDR1 is ENHRY, CDR2 SYGVKD, per germline. CDR3 length equals 14 residues. The V and J ends lost 8 bases and 4 bases respectively, with 17 bases between them. The CDR3 nucleotides are TGTGCCATCCAAGGCGCGGGGAACCTCTATGGCTACACCTTC. It yields the protein CAIQGAGNLYGYTF.

The table lists this clonotype with many counts. V gene TRBV7-2 combines with J gene TRBJ1-2, with D tentatively TRBD1 (5 bases). Trimming stripped 1 base from V and 7 bases from J, with 10 bases between. CDR1 and CDR2 (germline): SGHTA, FQGNSA. The CDR3 contains 13 residues. The CDR3 DNA follows: TGTGCCAGCAGCTTAGTGGGGGGATCTGGCTACACCTTC. Translated: CASSLVGGSGYTF.

This clonotype occurred many times. This sequence joins TRBV7-2 and TRBJ2-1; 9 bases agree with TRBD2. Trimming cost V 5 bases and J 6 bases; bases outside gene matches: 11. CDR1 SGHTA and CDR2 FQGNSA come from the germline V gene. This CDR3 region has 16 residues. CDR3 amino acids: CASSQTTGTSTNEQFF. DNA of the CDR3: TGTGCCAGCAGCCAAACCACCGGGACTAGCACCAATGAGCAGTTCTTC.

This clonotype appeared many times. This chain joins TRBV9 and TRBJ2-7; TRBD1 aligns across 9 bases. The CDR3 has 14 residues. Germline loops: CDR1 SGDLS, CDR2 YYNGEE. The J segment lost 6 bases and the V segment lost 0 bases, leaving 4 bases of the junction unmatched. CDR3 residues: CASSVGDRVGEQYF. The CDR3 nucleotides are TGTGCCAGCAGCGTAGGGGACAGGGTTGGCGAGCAGTACTTC.

This rearrangement joins TRBV10-3 to TRBJ2-5; TRBD2 matches at 8 bases. This CDR3 has 14 residues. Germline assignment: CDR1 ENHRY and CDR2 SYGVKD. V lost 2 bases to trimming and J lost 1 base; unmatched junction nucleotides: 0. The CDR3 sequence is CAISEREGQETQYF. The CDR3 DNA is TGTGCCATCAGTGAGCGGGAGGGCCAAGAGACCCAGTACTTC.

This chain connects TRBV6-1 to TRBJ1-1; D is possibly TRBD1 (5 bases). V was shortened by 6 bases and J by 4 bases, with 15 bases between the two germline ends. This CDR3 spans 14 amino acids. Germline CDR1 MNHNS, CDR2 SASEGT. The CDR3 loop is CASRTGGVSTEAFF. CDR3 nucleotide sequence: TGTGCCAGCAGGACGGGGGGGGTGAGCACTGAAGCTTTCTTT.

This clonotype was seen ten or more times. This chain links TRBV5-1 with TRBJ1-2; 9 positions match TRBD1. The length of the CDR3 is 14 residues. V was pared by 0 bases and J by 7 bases, with 4 bases of the junction left unmatched. Looked up from germline, CDR1 is SGHRS and CDR2 is YFSETQ. CDR3 protein: CASSLGDRESGYTF. CDR3 in DNA: TGCGCCAGCAGCTTGGGGGACAGGGAGAGTGGCTACACCTTC.

This clonotype was observed at least ten times. The chain couples TRBV11-2 to TRBJ1-6; possible D gene TRBD1, 5 bases. This CDR3 spans 15 amino acids. With 1 base removed from V and 5 bases from J, the gap between germline ends came to 9 bases. The germline V gene encodes CDR1 SGHAT and CDR2 FQNNGV. The CDR3 loop reads CASSLGPGDNSPLHF. The CDR3 DNA reads TGTGCCAGCAGCTTAGGCCCGGGGGATAATTCACCCCTCCACTTT. Full variable domain (rest looked up from reference TRBV11-2 and TRBJ1-6): EAGVAQSPRYKIIEKRQSVAFWCNPISGHATLYWYQQILGQGPKLLIQFQNNGVVDDSQLPKDRFSAERLKGVDSTLKIQPAKLEDSAVYLCASSLGPGDNSPLHFGNGTRLTVT.

This clonotype was seen a few times. A junction end diverges from the germline sequence, so it may reflect a read error. The rearrangement links TRBV5-1 to TRBJ1-4, with TRBD1 as a possible D gene (6 bases). The V gene's germline CDR1 is SGHRS and CDR2 YFSETQ. CDR3 length: 17 amino acids. The CDR3: CASSLSRGGGTNEKRFF. The CDR3 coding sequence is TGCGCCAGCAGCCTCAGCAGGGGAGGAGGAACTAATGAAAAACGGTTTTTT.

There are many counts of this clonotype. The genes are TRBV29-1 and TRBJ2-7; a possible D gene is TRBD2 (7 bases). CDR3 size: 14 residues. The germline V gene has CDR1 SQVTM and CDR2 ANQGSEA. Trimming cost V 4 bases and J 4 bases, with 17 bases left between them. The CDR3 nucleotides are TGCAGCGTTGCCTGGGGGGGGGCTGGATACGAGCAGTACTTC. Translating it yields CSVAWGGAGYEQYF.

Ten or more counts support this clonotype. V gene TRBV5-5 combines with J gene TRBJ2-1; D is possibly TRBD1 (6 bases). The CDR3 is made up of 15 amino acids. Germline assignment: CDR1 SGHKS and CDR2 YYEKEE (reference sequence). Trimming removed 4 bases at V and 3 bases at J, with 14 bases between. The DNA of the CDR3 is TGTGCCAGCAGCATAAATACAGGGAACTACAATGAGCAGTTCTTC. Protein product: CASSINTGNYNEQFF.

This clonotype was detected a few times. CDR3 region: CASSQVAVGYGYTF. CDR3 nucleotide sequence: TGTGCCAGCAGCCAAGTAGCAGTTGGATATGGCTACACCTTC. The V call is TRBV3-1, the J call TRBJ1-2; D is unresolved. The germline V gene has CDR1 LGHDT and CDR2 YNNKEL (reference sequence). The CDR3 contains 14 residues. V gave up 1 base and J gave up 5 bases, with 11 bases separating them.

The genes are TRBV5-1 and TRBJ2-7, with D perhaps matching TRBD2 (5 bases). The CDR3 length is 17 residues. Germline-derived CDR1 and CDR2 are SGHRS and YFSETQ. The V end lost 0 bases, the J end lost 2 bases, and 18 bases lay between the germline ends. Here the CDR3 reads CASSLGPGMANTYEQYF. The CDR3 region has the DNA TGCGCCAGCAGCTTGGGCCCGGGGATGGCAAATACCTACGAGCAGTACTTC.

The CDR3 bases are TGTGCCAGCATCCTGGGACTAGCGGGAGGGCCGGAGCAGTACTTC. Protein product: CASILGLAGGPEQYF. The gene calls are TRBV7-2 and TRBJ2-1; 16 nucleotides agree with TRBD2. The J call may not be correct, given that the DNA end is closer to TRBJ2-7. The CDR3 is 15 amino acids. The V gene's germline CDR1 is SGHTA and CDR2 FQGNSA.

V usage is TRBV4-3 and J usage is TRBJ2-5; D gene unclear. The CDR3 sequence is 14 residues long. Trimming cost V 0 bases and J 3 bases, with 8 bases left between them. Germline V gives CDR1 LGHNA, CDR2 YSLEER. CDR3 sequence: CASSQDLGKETQYF. The CDR3 DNA follows: TGCGCCAGCAGCCAAGATCTTGGAAAAGAGACCCAGTACTTC.

In its sample, this clonotype was seen once. Germline is not matched at one junction end, which may reflect a read error. The chain carries TRBV6-2 or TRBV6-3 and TRBJ1-2; no reliable D call. There are 15 residues in the CDR3. Germline CDR1 reads MNHEY; CDR2 reads SVGEGT. CDR3 sequence (DNA): TGTGCCAGCAGTTCGAACGGAAAGGCTAACTATGGCCACACCTTC. It specifies CASSSNGKANYGHTF.

In this sample, this clonotype turned up a few times. This chain connects TRBV6-1 to TRBJ1-3; 7 bases match TRBD1. V trimming: 7 bases; J trimming: 3 bases; junction bases outside the gene matches: 3. The CDR3 is 13 amino acids. In germline, CDR1 is MNHNS, CDR2 SASEGT. For the CDR3, the DNA is TGTGCCAGCATCGGGACAGTTGGAAACACCATATATTTT. This encodes CASIGTVGNTIYF.

This clonotype has a count of ten or more. V and J are TRBV2 and TRBJ2-3; 8 nucleotides align to TRBD1. The ends lost 6 bases at V and 2 bases at J; junction bases unmatched: 7. The CDR3 covers 15 residues. Germline CDR1 SNHLY, CDR2 FYNNEI. The chain's CDR3 is CASRGQVTHTDTQYF. Here the CDR3 DNA reads TGTGCCAGCAGGGGACAGGTTACTCACACAGATACGCAGTATTTT.

With respect to this clonotype: A much larger clone lies a single base off, so this may be a read error. This chain uses TRBV5-6 with TRBJ2-7; TRBD1 is a possible D gene (6 bases). CDR1 and CDR2 from the germline V gene are SGHDT and YYEEEE. The CDR3 loop spans 13 amino acids. The CDR3 loop reads CASSLLQGHEQCF. CDR3 nucleotide sequence: TGTGCCAGCAGCTTGCTACAGGGACACGAGCAGTGCTTC.

A note on this clonotype: This may come from a read error, since a much larger clone is one base off. The chain joins TRBV10-3 to TRBJ2-1; TRBD1 matches at 11 bases. Germline V gene sequence: CDR1 ENHRY, CDR2 SYGVKD. With V trimmed by 4 bases and J by 9 bases, 8 bases remained unmatched. The CDR3 runs 15 residues. The CDR3: CAISGGQGASSEQFF. The CDR3 coding sequence is TGTGCCATCAGTGGAGGACAGGGGGCGAGTAGTGAGCAGTTCTTC.

The chain couples TRBV20-1 to TRBJ2-3; the D is unclear. The V gene's germline CDR1 is DFQATT and CDR2 SNEGSKA (reference sequence). The CDR3 is 13 residues long. Trimming took off 4 bases at V and 4 bases at J, with 12 bases between the two ends. In DNA form, the CDR3 reads TGCAGTGCTAACAAGGGTCCCCCAGATACGCAGTATTTT. It translates to CSANKGPPDTQYF.

This clonotype was counted many times. This sequence joins TRBV3-1 and TRBJ1-1; D possibly corresponds to TRBD1 (6 bases). Germline CDR1 reads LGHDT; CDR2 reads YNNKEL (reference sequence). The CDR3 spans 13 residues. Trimming pared 6 bases from V and 1 base from J, leaving 9 bases between. The CDR3 loop is CASSRTENTEAFF. The CDR3 DNA sequence: TGTGCCAGCAGTCGGACAGAGAACACTGAAGCTTTCTTT.

As for this clonotype: Just one base apart from a much larger clone, this may be a read error. V usage is TRBV6-1 and J usage is TRBJ2-4; D possibly uses TRBD1 or TRBD2 (5 bases each). V lost 1 base and J lost 13, with 23 bases in between. The germline gives CDR1 MNHNS, CDR2 SASEGT. The CDR3 covers 16 residues. The CDR3 spells CASSEDTGLNYNEQYF. CDR3 bases: TGTGCCAGCAGTGAAGACACGGGGCTAAACTACAATGAGCAGTACTTC.

CDR3 residues: CASSDLTEFNYGYTF. The DNA for the CDR3 is TGTGCCAGCAGTGACTTGACTGAATTTAACTATGGCTACACCTTC. The J gene is TRBJ1-2, the V gene TRBV6-1; D unresolved. Germline V gene data show CDR1 as MNHNS and CDR2 as SASEGT. Trimming shortened V by 3 bases and J by 1 base, and 12 bases separated the two germline ends. This CDR3 has 15 amino acids.

This clonotype has only a few counts. The chain uses TRBV5-1 and TRBJ2-3; perhaps TRBD1 as D (5 bases). This CDR3 comprises 18 residues. With 1 base removed from V and 5 bases from J, the gap between germline ends came to 23 bases. CDR1 and CDR2 (germline): SGHRS, YFSETQ. For the CDR3, the DNA is TGCGCCAGCAGCTTGTGGGGCCCTAGAACGCCCTTCAGAGATACGCAGTATTTT. The encoded protein is CASSLWGPRTPFRDTQYF.

This clonotype was counted a few times. The chain joins TRBV5-5 to TRBJ2-1; 8 bases fit TRBD1. There are 15 residues in the CDR3. Germline V CDR1 and CDR2: SGHKS, YYEKEE (reference sequence). V gave up 4 bases and J gave up 8 bases; unmatched junction bases: 11. CDR3 amino acids: CASSPTGEVPYEQFF. CDR3 coding DNA: TGTGCCAGCAGCCCGACAGGGGAGGTACCTTATGAGCAGTTCTTC. Combining the CDR3 with reference TRBV5-5 and TRBJ2-1 gives the whole variable domain DAGVTQSPTHLIKTRGQQVTLRCSPISGHKSVSWYQQVLGQGPQFIFQYYEKEERGRGNFPDRFSARQFPNYSSELNVNALLLGDSALYLCASSPTGEVPYEQFFGPGTRLTVL.

This clonotype appeared once. The chain carries TRBV7-9 and TRBJ2-3, with a tentative D call TRBD1 (6 bases). V was cut by 5 bases and J by 2 bases, with 14 bases left in between. CDR1 and CDR2 from the germline V gene are SEHNR and FQNEAQ (reference sequence). The CDR3 length is 15 residues. The CDR3 sequence is CASSPGTILTDTQYF. CDR3 coding DNA: TGTGCCAGCAGCCCCGGGACAATCCTCACAGATACGCAGTATTTT.

This clonotype was seen many times. The chain is built from TRBV20-1 and TRBJ2-7; possible D gene TRBD2, 6 bases. The ends were cut back, 4 bases at V and 3 bases at J, with 19 bases in the middle. Germline CDR1 DFQATT, CDR2 SNEGSKA (reference sequence). The CDR3 spans 15 residues. The CDR3 region is CSANSIGGISYEQYF. The CDR3 bases are TGCAGTGCTAACTCGATCGGCGGGATAAGCTACGAGCAGTACTTC.

This clonotype was recorded at least ten times. The genes are TRBV29-1 and TRBJ2-5; D gene uncertain. CDR1 is SQVTM and CDR2 is ANQGSEA in the germline V gene. This CDR3 has 11 residues. V lost 4 bases to trimming and J lost 1 base, with 4 bases between them. CDR3 DNA: TGCAGCGTTGCCAGCCAAGAGACCCAGTACTTC. Its translation: CSVASQETQYF.